The clone carrying this T cell receptor beta chain was seen only a few times. Its antigen remains unknown. After removal of 5 bases from V and 6 bases from J, the junction contained 10 bases not matched to a gene. From germline, CDR1 is MDHEN and CDR2 SYDVKM. CDR3 length equals 16 residues. This entry is derived from a study of CD8 T cells in ankylosing spondylitis. Scientists made TCR beta libraries using quantitative 5'-RACE with molecular barcodes. TCRdb processed the 5' RACE reads anew with MiXCR; each CDR3 protein has one entry. The sample has approximately 400,000 distinct CDR3 sequences, 15% to 20% seen once. Study results and limitations: Before this, some motif variants had been reported in reactive arthritis synovial fluid and blood. What appeared characteristic of ankylosing spondylitis blood was a TCR beta motif of eight highly homologous variants.

This sequence joins TRBV28 and TRBJ2-1; 10 bases align to TRBD2. This TCR came from a male donor with ankylosing spondylitis. The source material was blood, either unsorted or a sorted T cell fraction (not recorded which). The CDR3 DNA is TGTGCCAGCAGTCAGATGTTAAGCGGGAGGGCCAATGAGCAGTTCTTC. Amino acids: CASSQMLSGRANEQFF.